This TCR beta chain stems from a study of blood T cell repertoires in COVID-19. Study at large: Collection of acute and convalescent COVID-19 samples took place in the United States, Italy and Spain. From T cells, B-cell-depleted T cells, or PBMCs came the material, which was cDNA or gDNA.

In the original processing: The assay estimated nucleated cells by amplifying reference gene primers. Repertoires were generated with immunoSEQ multiplex PCR, while TCRdb's copy carries only in-frame clones and drops some. V, J and clone size reflect that table, while D and trimming were determined from the DNA. The sample holds around 250,000 clones, around 86% seen once. V gave up 3 bases and J gave up 3 bases; unmatched junction bases: 17. The CDR3 contains 18 residues. Looked up from germline, CDR1 is MDHEN and CDR2 is SYDVKM. The specimen sequenced was peripheral blood. The chain couples TRBV28 to TRBJ2-7; 7 nucleotides agree with TRBD1. This receptor was obtained from a woman younger than 45 with active or convalescent COVID-19. In nucleotides, the CDR3 is TGTGCCAGCAGTTTGTGGAAGCAGCGCCGGGACAGTGACTACGAGCAGTACTTC. This sequence encodes CASSLWKQRRDSDYEQYF.